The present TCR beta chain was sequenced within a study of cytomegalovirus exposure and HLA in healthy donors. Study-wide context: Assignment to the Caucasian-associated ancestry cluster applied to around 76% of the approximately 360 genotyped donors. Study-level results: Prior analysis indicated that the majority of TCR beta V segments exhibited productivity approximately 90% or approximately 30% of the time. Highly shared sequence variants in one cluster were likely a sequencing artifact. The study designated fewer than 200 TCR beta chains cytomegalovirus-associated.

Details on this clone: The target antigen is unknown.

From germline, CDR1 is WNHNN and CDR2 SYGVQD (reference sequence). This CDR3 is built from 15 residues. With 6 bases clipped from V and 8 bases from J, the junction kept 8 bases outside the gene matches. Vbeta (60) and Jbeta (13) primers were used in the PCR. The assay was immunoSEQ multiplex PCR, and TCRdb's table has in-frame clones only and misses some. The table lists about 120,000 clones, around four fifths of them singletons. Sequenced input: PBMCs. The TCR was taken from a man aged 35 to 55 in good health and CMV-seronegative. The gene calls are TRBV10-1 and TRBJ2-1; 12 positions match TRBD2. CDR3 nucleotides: TGCGCCAGCAGCCTCCTAGCGGGGGGGCGCGATGAGCAGTTCTTC. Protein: CASSLLAGGRDEQFF.